These T cell receptor beta chains were read from a single sample in a study of blood T cell repertoires in COVID-19. TCRdb's copy holds only in-frame clones and misses some; the assay was immunoSEQ multiplex PCR. The table includes roughly 120,000 clones, approximately 84% detected once. Sequencing was performed on peripheral blood. The receptor set was obtained from a woman aged 40-49 years with acute or convalescent COVID-19. Both conserved end residues are part of each CDR3. A D gene is named only where the DNA matches it firmly.

>TRBV4-1|TRBJ2-3|TRBD2
CASSQGLAGTDTQYF
TGCGCCAGCAGCCAGGGACTAGCGGGCACAGATACGCAGTATTTT
>TRBV9|TRBJ1-1|.
CASSVVFQVTGTEAFF
TGTGCCAGCAGCGTAGTTTTTCAAGTTACAGGAACTGAAGCTTTCTTT
>TRBV4-1|TRBJ2-7|TRBD1
CASSQATPGQGDYEQYF
TGCGCCAGCAGCCAAGCCACACCGGGACAGGGGGACTACGAGCAGTACTTC
>TRBV12-3/TRBV12-4|TRBJ1-1|.
CASSLVENTEAFF
TGTGCCAGCAGTTTAGTAGAGAACACTGAAGCTTTCTTT
>TRBV5-1|TRBJ1-6|.
CASRGDPVNSPLHF
TGCGCCAGCAGGGGAGACCCCGTTAATTCACCCCTCCACTTT
>TRBV6-5|TRBJ2-3|TRBD1
CASRKQGSTDTQYF
TGTGCCAGCAGAAAACAGGGGAGCACAGATACGCAGTATTTT
>TRBV7-2|TRBJ1-2|.
CASSLLGNYGYTF
TGTGCCAGCAGCTTACTCGGGAACTATGGCTACACCTTC
>TRBV7-2|TRBJ1-1|TRBD1
CASSFPRDRPLNTEAFF
TGTGCCAGCAGCTTCCCCCGGGACAGGCCCCTGAACACTGAAGCTTTCTTT
>TRBV19|TRBJ2-1|.
CASSIGYGGGPYNEQFF
TGTGCCAGTAGTATAGGATATGGTGGTGGGCCATACAATGAGCAGTTCTTC
>TRBV9|TRBJ2-3|TRBD1
CASSARTGQFRDTQYF
TGTGCCAGCAGCGCCAGGACAGGTCAATTTCGGGATACGCAGTATTTT
>TRBV25-1|TRBJ1-2|.
CASSERAGNYGYTF
TGTGCCAGCAGTGAAAGGGCGGGGAACTATGGCTACACCTTC